Listed below are T cell receptor beta chains from one sample, sequenced in a study of shared clonotypes between healthy human individuals. Assay: immunoSEQ multiplex PCR; the TCRdb copy retains only in-frame clones and omits some. The data show 2 million to 2.5 million clones, approximately 93% seen once. The sample consisted of naive CD4+ T cells from PBMCs. The receptors derive from a man aged 18 to 29 in good health. Some clones in this sample may be carry-over from other donors' samples. Each CDR3 is given with its conserved first and last residue. A D gene is named only where the DNA matches it firmly. Part of the rows lack a size; the others show once, few, many or a class for expanded clones.

clone_size: NA
j_call: TRBJ1-5
v_call: TRBV27
d_call: NA
cdr3_nt: TGTGCCAGCAGCCAGACAGGATGGTATAGCAATCAGCCCCAGCATTTT
cdr3_aa: CASSQTGWYSNQPQHF

clone_size: NA
j_call: TRBJ1-3
v_call: TRBV5-1
d_call: NA
cdr3_nt: TGCGCCAGCAGCCCCGTAAGCTCTGGAAACACCATATATTTT
cdr3_aa: CASSPVSSGNTIYF

clone_size: NA
j_call: TRBJ1-2
v_call: TRBV2
d_call: NA
cdr3_nt: TGTGCCAGCAGGAGGGACAAAAACTATGGCTACACCTTC
cdr3_aa: CASRRDKNYGYTF

clone_size: once
j_call: TRBJ2-5
v_call: TRBV14
d_call: NA
cdr3_nt: TGTGCCAGCAGCCAAGCCGGGGAGTACCAAGAGACCCAGTACTTC
cdr3_aa: CASSQAGEYQETQYF

clone_size: NA
j_call: TRBJ2-7
v_call: TRBV28
d_call: TRBD1
cdr3_nt: TGTGCCAGCAGTTTAGGGGGACAGGGGACCTACGAGCAGTACTTC
cdr3_aa: CASSLGGQGTYEQYF

clone_size: NA
j_call: TRBJ2-5
v_call: TRBV7-3
d_call: TRBD2
cdr3_nt: TGTGCCAGCAGCTTAGTCGGGACTAGCGGGACCGGTGGGACCCAGTACTTC
cdr3_aa: CASSLVGTSGTGGTQYF

clone_size: few
j_call: TRBJ1-5
v_call: TRBV28
d_call: TRBD1
cdr3_nt: TGTGCCAGCAGGACTACGACAGGGGCGAAAAATCAGCCCCAGCATTTT
cdr3_aa: CASRTTTGAKNQPQHF

clone_size: NA
j_call: TRBJ2-6
v_call: TRBV5-1
d_call: NA
cdr3_nt: TGCGCCAGCAGCTACCCCAGGGGGAGGTCTGGGGCCAACGTCCTGACTTTC
cdr3_aa: CASSYPRGRSGANVLTF

clone_size: NA
j_call: TRBJ1-2
v_call: TRBV7-2
d_call: TRBD1
cdr3_nt: TGTGCCAGCAGCACCCCGACAGGGTCGAGTGGCTACACCTTC
cdr3_aa: CASSTPTGSSGYTF

clone_size: NA
j_call: TRBJ2-1
v_call: TRBV6-5
d_call: NA
cdr3_nt: TGTGCCAGCAGTTATGGGGACATCCCCTACAATGAGCAGTTCTTC
cdr3_aa: CASSYGDIPYNEQFF

clone_size: NA
j_call: TRBJ2-7
v_call: TRBV27
d_call: TRBD1
cdr3_nt: TGTGCCAGCAGGGACAGGGGAAGCTACGAGCAGTACTTC
cdr3_aa: CASRDRGSYEQYF

clone_size: NA
j_call: TRBJ2-1
v_call: TRBV10-3
d_call: TRBD2
cdr3_nt: TGTGCCATCAGCGCCCCTCTCCAATCTAGCGGGAGGGCCACAGTTGAGCAGTTCTTC
cdr3_aa: CAISAPLQSSGRATVEQFF

clone_size: NA
j_call: TRBJ2-2
v_call: TRBV11-2
d_call: TRBD2
cdr3_nt: TGTGCCAGCAGCTCGCCCGCGGGGGCCGGGGAGCTGTTTTTT
cdr3_aa: CASSSPAGAGELFF

clone_size: NA
j_call: TRBJ2-1
v_call: TRBV27
d_call: TRBD1
cdr3_nt: TGTGCCAGCAATCATGACAGGGTCAACAATGAGCAGTTCTTC
cdr3_aa: CASNHDRVNNEQFF

clone_size: NA
j_call: TRBJ1-1
v_call: TRBV5-6
d_call: NA
cdr3_nt: TGTGCCAGCAGCGCAAGGGGGGCCACTGAAGCTTTCTTT
cdr3_aa: CASSARGATEAFF

clone_size: NA
j_call: TRBJ2-7
v_call: TRBV23-1
d_call: NA
cdr3_nt: TGCGCCGGATTTCAGGACAGAACCTACGAGCAGTACTTC
cdr3_aa: CAGFQDRTYEQYF

clone_size: NA
j_call: TRBJ2-7
v_call: TRBV9
d_call: TRBD2
cdr3_nt: TGTGCCAGCAGCGTAGGAAGCGGGAGGTTTTACGAGCAGTACTTC
cdr3_aa: CASSVGSGRFYEQYF

clone_size: NA
j_call: TRBJ1-1
v_call: TRBV5-4
d_call: NA
cdr3_nt: TGTGCCAGCAGCTGGGGGAGTACAGGGCACACTGAAGCTTTCTTT
cdr3_aa: CASSWGSTGHTEAFF

clone_size: NA
j_call: TRBJ1-1
v_call: TRBV28
d_call: NA
cdr3_nt: TGTGCCAGCAGTTTGGTGGGGGCAAGGGGCACTGAAGCTTTCTTT
cdr3_aa: CASSLVGARGTEAFF

clone_size: NA
j_call: TRBJ2-1
v_call: TRBV11-3
d_call: NA
cdr3_nt: TGTGCCAGCAGCTTCGGGGGTCCCTCCCATGAGCAGTTCTTC
cdr3_aa: CASSFGGPSHEQFF

clone_size: NA
j_call: TRBJ2-1
v_call: TRBV5-1
d_call: NA
cdr3_nt: TGCGCCAGCAGCTTACTAGCAGTATACAATGAGCAGTTCTTC
cdr3_aa: CASSLLAVYNEQFF

clone_size: NA
j_call: TRBJ1-4
v_call: TRBV19
d_call: NA
cdr3_nt: TGTGCCACCAAGGATGCAACTAATGAAAAACTGTTTTTT
cdr3_aa: CATKDATNEKLFF

clone_size: NA
j_call: TRBJ2-3
v_call: TRBV5-1
d_call: NA
cdr3_nt: TGCGCCAGCAGCCAACAGGGTGGGGGCACAGATACGCAGTATTTT
cdr3_aa: CASSQQGGGTDTQYF

clone_size: NA
j_call: TRBJ2-5
v_call: TRBV11-2
d_call: NA
cdr3_nt: TGTGCCAGCAGCTATTTCCCGGCGGGGACCCAGTACTTC
cdr3_aa: CASSYFPAGTQYF

clone_size: NA
j_call: TRBJ2-7
v_call: TRBV27
d_call: TRBD2
cdr3_nt: TGTGCCAGCAGTTTACGTCAGACTAGCGGGAGCACCTACGAGCAGTACTTC
cdr3_aa: CASSLRQTSGSTYEQYF

clone_size: NA
j_call: TRBJ2-2
v_call: TRBV9
d_call: NA
cdr3_nt: TGTGCCAGCAGCGTAGGGTTATCGGGGGAGGCCACCGGGGAGCTGTTTTTT
cdr3_aa: CASSVGLSGEATGELFF

clone_size: NA
j_call: TRBJ1-1
v_call: TRBV9
d_call: NA
cdr3_nt: TGTGCCAGCAGCGTGAGTCCCCAGGAAACTGAAGCTTTCTTT
cdr3_aa: CASSVSPQETEAFF

clone_size: few
j_call: TRBJ1-1
v_call: TRBV30
d_call: NA
cdr3_nt: TGTGCCTGGGGACAGCGGAACACTGAAGCTTTCTTT
cdr3_aa: CAWGQRNTEAFF

clone_size: few
j_call: TRBJ1-5
v_call: TRBV6-5
d_call: NA
cdr3_nt: TGTGCTACGGGGTATCAGCCCCAGCATTTT
cdr3_aa: CATGYQPQHF

clone_size: few
j_call: TRBJ1-1
v_call: TRBV28
d_call: NA
cdr3_nt: TGTGCCAGCCTCTCAGGGCGTGTTGCTGAAGCTTTCTTT
cdr3_aa: CASLSGRVAEAFF

clone_size: NA
j_call: TRBJ2-2
v_call: TRBV11-2
d_call: NA
cdr3_nt: TGTGCCAGCAGCTTAGGGGCTTCGCTAAGGGGGGAGCTGTTTTTT
cdr3_aa: CASSLGASLRGELFF

clone_size: NA
j_call: TRBJ2-7
v_call: TRBV19
d_call: NA
cdr3_nt: TGTGCCAGTAGTCGTTCTAGCGAGTACGAGCAGTACTTC
cdr3_aa: CASSRSSEYEQYF

clone_size: NA
j_call: TRBJ2-1
v_call: TRBV28
d_call: TRBD2
cdr3_nt: TGTGCCAGCATCAAAGGCGGGAGTCGCTCCTACAATGAGCAGTTCTTC
cdr3_aa: CASIKGGSRSYNEQFF

clone_size: NA
j_call: TRBJ2-7
v_call: TRBV7-3
d_call: NA
cdr3_nt: TGTGCCAGCAGCCCCCGGGGAGGGGGCTACGAGCAGTACTTC
cdr3_aa: CASSPRGGGYEQYF

clone_size: NA
j_call: TRBJ2-7
v_call: TRBV5-5
d_call: TRBD1
cdr3_nt: TGTGCCAGCAGCACGAACAGGGGACGGAGCTCCTACGAGCAGTACTTC
cdr3_aa: CASSTNRGRSSYEQYF

clone_size: NA
j_call: TRBJ1-1
v_call: TRBV5-1
d_call: NA
cdr3_nt: TGCGCCAGCAGCTTTGGGACTGAAGCTTTCTTT
cdr3_aa: CASSFGTEAFF

clone_size: once
j_call: TRBJ2-5
v_call: TRBV2
d_call: NA
cdr3_nt: TGTGCCAGCAGTGACCGCCGAGTCATACAAGAGACCCAGTACTTC
cdr3_aa: CASSDRRVIQETQYF

clone_size: few
j_call: TRBJ2-2
v_call: TRBV4-2
d_call: NA
cdr3_nt: TGTGCCAGCAGCCATAGTAGGTCCGGGGAGCTGTTTTTT
cdr3_aa: CASSHSRSGELFF

clone_size: NA
j_call: TRBJ1-3
v_call: TRBV18
d_call: NA
cdr3_nt: TGTGCCAGCCCAAGCACCGGGGCAGGCGGAAACACCATATATTTT
cdr3_aa: CASPSTGAGGNTIYF

clone_size: few
j_call: TRBJ2-1
v_call: TRBV5-1
d_call: TRBD2
cdr3_nt: TGCGCCAGCAGCTCCGACCCAACTAGCGGCCCCCAAGGGAATGAGCAGTTCTTC
cdr3_aa: CASSSDPTSGPQGNEQFF

clone_size: NA
j_call: TRBJ2-7
v_call: TRBV2
d_call: NA
cdr3_nt: TGTGCCAGCAGTGAACAGGGGCAGGGCTACGAGCAGTACTTC
cdr3_aa: CASSEQGQGYEQYF

clone_size: NA
j_call: TRBJ1-4
v_call: TRBV7-9
d_call: NA
cdr3_nt: TGTGCCAGCAGCTTGCGCTCCCTTAATGAAAAACTGTTTTTT
cdr3_aa: CASSLRSLNEKLFF

clone_size: NA
j_call: TRBJ1-2
v_call: TRBV19
d_call: TRBD1
cdr3_nt: TGTGCCAGTAGTAATGACAGGGGATTCTATGGCTACACCTTC
cdr3_aa: CASSNDRGFYGYTF

clone_size: NA
j_call: TRBJ2-3
v_call: TRBV9
d_call: TRBD2
cdr3_nt: TGTGCCAGCAGCGCCGGGACTACCACAGATACGCAGTATTTT
cdr3_aa: CASSAGTTTDTQYF

clone_size: NA
j_call: TRBJ2-1
v_call: TRBV7-2
d_call: TRBD1
cdr3_nt: TGTGCCAGCAGCTCCTACAGGGGCGATGAGCAGTTCTTC
cdr3_aa: CASSSYRGDEQFF

clone_size: NA
j_call: TRBJ2-7
v_call: TRBV28
d_call: NA
cdr3_nt: TGTGCCAGCAGTTCGTCCCGGGGCGTTGGGGCTGACGAGCAGTACTTC
cdr3_aa: CASSSSRGVGADEQYF

clone_size: NA
j_call: TRBJ2-1
v_call: TRBV15
d_call: TRBD1
cdr3_nt: TGTGCCACCAGTGCTACCCGGGACAGCTACAATGAGCAGTTCTTC
cdr3_aa: CATSATRDSYNEQFF

clone_size: once
j_call: TRBJ1-6
v_call: TRBV5-1
d_call: NA
cdr3_nt: TGCGCCAGCAGCTCCGGGGCCAAAGATTCACCCCTCCACTTT
cdr3_aa: CASSSGAKDSPLHF

clone_size: NA
j_call: TRBJ2-1
v_call: TRBV5-1
d_call: TRBD2
cdr3_nt: TGCGCCAGCAGTCCCGGGACTAGCGGGAGGTTCGAGCAGTTCTTC
cdr3_aa: CASSPGTSGRFEQFF

clone_size: NA
j_call: TRBJ2-7
v_call: TRBV6-1
d_call: NA
cdr3_nt: TGTGCCAGCAGCGCCGGGCCCACGGGATACGAGCAGTACTTC
cdr3_aa: CASSAGPTGYEQYF

clone_size: NA
j_call: TRBJ2-1
v_call: TRBV7-9
d_call: TRBD1
cdr3_nt: TGTGCCAGCAGCTGGACAGGTACCTACAATGAGCAGTTCTTC
cdr3_aa: CASSWTGTYNEQFF

clone_size: NA
j_call: TRBJ2-5
v_call: TRBV29-1
d_call: NA
cdr3_nt: TGCAGCGTCGACAGGTTAGGAAGAGAGACCCAGTACTTC
cdr3_aa: CSVDRLGRETQYF

clone_size: NA
j_call: TRBJ2-1
v_call: TRBV10-1
d_call: TRBD2
cdr3_nt: TGCGCCAGCAGTCAGCAAGCCGGGCGGCTAGCGGACTACAATGAGCAGTTCTTC
cdr3_aa: CASSQQAGRLADYNEQFF

clone_size: NA
j_call: TRBJ2-7
v_call: TRBV7-2
d_call: TRBD2
cdr3_nt: TGTGCCAGCAGCCCTCGGACTAGCGGGAGAGGCGAGCAGTACTTC
cdr3_aa: CASSPRTSGRGEQYF

clone_size: once
j_call: TRBJ2-1
v_call: TRBV5-6
d_call: NA
cdr3_nt: TGTGCCAGCAGCCAGGTTACCATGAATGAGCAGTTCTTC
cdr3_aa: CASSQVTMNEQFF

clone_size: NA
j_call: TRBJ2-3
v_call: TRBV5-1
d_call: TRBD2
cdr3_nt: TGCGCCAGCAGCACCGGACTAGCGGGAATTGCAGATACGCAGTATTTT
cdr3_aa: CASSTGLAGIADTQYF

clone_size: NA
j_call: TRBJ2-7
v_call: TRBV28
d_call: NA
cdr3_nt: TGTGCCAGCAGCCTTGGACAGCCTACCGAGCAGTACTTC
cdr3_aa: CASSLGQPTEQYF